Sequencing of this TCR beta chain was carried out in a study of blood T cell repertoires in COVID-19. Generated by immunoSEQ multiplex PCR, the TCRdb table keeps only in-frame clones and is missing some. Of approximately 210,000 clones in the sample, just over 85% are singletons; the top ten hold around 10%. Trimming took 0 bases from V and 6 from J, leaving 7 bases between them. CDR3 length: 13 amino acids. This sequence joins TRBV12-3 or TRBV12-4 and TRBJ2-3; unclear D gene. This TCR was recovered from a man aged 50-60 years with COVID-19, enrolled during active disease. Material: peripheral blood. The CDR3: CASSLAVEDTQYF. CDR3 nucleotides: TGTGCCAGCAGTTTAGCGGTGGAGGATACGCAGTATTTT.